What follows are 24 T cell receptor delta chains derived from one specimen sequenced in a study of gamma-delta T cells after stem cell transplantation. TCRdb re-processed the RT-PCR reads via CATT. This sample has approximately 5,700 delta-chain clones, with 1.5% to 2.5% found just once. The source material was gamma-delta T cells. The receptors here all came from a human donor. It is not recorded whose cells these are; they may come from a transplant donor.

Relative to its sample, this clone is large. This same CDR3 is encoded by further DNA sequences in the sample. J is TRDJ3 and V is TRDV2; D is unclear. The V gene's germline CDR1 is GEAIGNYY and CDR2 EKD. This CDR3 is 18 amino acids long. V was pared by 0 bases and J by 1 base, with 12 bases between. The DNA for the CDR3 is TGTGCCTGTGACACCGGATCACCCAAATCCTGGGACACCCGACAGATGTTTTTC. Amino acid sequence: CACDTGSPKSWDTRQMFF.

Turning to this clone: TCRdb assigns this DNA the protein of a much larger clone, which departs from its translation at residue 12; this likely reflects a read error, and the protein shown comes from translating the DNA. The chain couples TRDV1 to TRDJ1; 10 nucleotides line up with TRDD3. The V gene's germline CDR1 is TSWWSYY and CDR2 QGS. The CDR3 spans 22 residues. Unmatched junction bases numbered 27, after V lost 5 bases and J lost 3 bases. The CDR3 is CALGIPFLTMHPYWGIPDKLIF. In nucleotides, the CDR3 is TGTGCTCTTGGGATACCCTTCCTAACAATGCACCCGTACTGGGGGATCCCCGATAAACTCATCTTT.

Judged by abundance, this clone is medium-sized. Other DNA sequences in this sample translate to the same CDR3. CDR3 region: CACDPVSGSTGGYTDKLIF. The CDR3 coding sequence is TGTGCCTGTGACCCCGTTTCGGGGAGTACTGGGGGATACACCGATAAACTCATCTTT. The chain uses TRDV2 and TRDJ1, with 10 bases matching TRDD3. Trimming cost V 3 bases and J 0 bases; bases outside gene matches: 15. The CDR3 loop spans 19 amino acids. The germline CDR1 and CDR2 sequences are GEAIGNYY and EKD.

As regards this clone: A much larger clone differs from this one at a single base, so this may be a read error. The CDR3 DNA follows: TGTGCCCGTGACACCGTGGGTCCTCCACAGCAACAGGAGCCGTACCACGACACCGATAAACTCATCTTT. Translated, it gives CARDTVGPPQQQEPYHDTDKLIF. J is TRDJ1 and V is TRDV2; D remains unclear. The CDR3 consists of 23 residues. CDR1 and CDR2 from the germline V gene are GEAIGNYY and EKD.

This clone was counted only a few times. TCRdb pairs this DNA with a much larger clone's protein that differs at residue 12, likely a read error; the protein shown was translated from the DNA. As DNA, the CDR3 is TGTGCCTGTGACAAACTGGGGGACTCGACGGATGCGGAACTCATCTTT. Protein: CACDKLGDSTDAELIF. The chain links TRDV2 to TRDJ1; the match to TRDD3 covers 9 bases. The CDR3 loop spans 16 amino acids. Germline V gives CDR1 GEAIGNYY, CDR2 EKD. With 2 bases clipped from V and 9 bases from J, the junction kept 15 bases outside the gene matches.

Judged by abundance, this clone is medium-sized. The rearrangement links TRDV2 to TRDJ1; 8 nucleotides agree with TRDD3. The junction had 6 bases not matched to a gene; V was cut back by 3 bases and J by 1 base. Germline CDR1 GEAIGNYY, CDR2 EKD. The CDR3 spans 15 residues. CDR3 residues: CACDAILGATDKLIF. The DNA for the CDR3 is TGTGCCTGTGACGCGATACTGGGGGCCACCGATAAACTCATCTTT.

This chain connects TRDV2 to TRDJ1; TRDD3 agrees at 7 bases. Germline V gene sequence: CDR1 GEAIGNYY, CDR2 EKD. The V segment lost 3 bases and the J segment 0 bases; nucleotides outside the gene matches: 9. The length of the CDR3 is 16 residues. CDR3 sequence reads: CACDLVLGTYTDKLIF. The CDR3 region has the DNA TGTGCCTGTGACCTCGTACTGGGGACTTACACCGATAAACTCATCTTT.

This clone was seen only a few times. Translating this DNA gives a protein that differs at residue 5 from the TCRdb one, which belongs to a much larger clone; a read error is likely, and the protein shown is this translation. The chain employs TRDV2 and TRDJ1; TRDD3 matches 10 bases. V was clipped by 3 bases and J by 0 bases; unmatched bases: 18. CDR1 is GEAIGNYY, CDR2 EKD, per germline. The CDR3 has 20 amino acids. CDR3 sequence (DNA): TGTGCCTGTGACGCCGTACAGGGGTTCCCTACTGGGGGATACACCGATAAACTCATCTTT. Its protein product is CACDAVQGFPTGGYTDKLIF.

This clone has only a few counts. TCRdb's listed protein matches a much larger clone and diverges from this DNA's translation at residue 4, likely through a read error; the protein shown comes from the DNA. The chain combines TRDV2 with TRDJ1, with D perhaps matching TRDD2 (6 bases). This CDR3 spans 21 amino acids. Per germline, CDR1 GEAIGNYY and CDR2 EKD. V lost 5 bases and J lost 5, with 38 bases in between. CDR3 sequence reads: CACGEEWPAPSHAPRMDKLIF. CDR3 nucleotide sequence: TGTGCCTGTGGCGAGGAATGGCCCGCCCCTTCCCATGCCCCACGGATGGATAAACTCATCTTT.

The genes are TRDV2 and TRDJ1; the match to TRDD3 covers 11 bases. J was trimmed by 2 bases and V by 3 bases; bases with no gene match: 10. CDR1 and CDR2 from the germline V gene are GEAIGNYY and EKD. This CDR3 spans 17 amino acids. CDR3 protein: CACDGLLGDSQTDKLIF. The CDR3 DNA reads as TGTGCCTGTGACGGGCTACTGGGGGATAGTCAGACCGATAAACTCATCTTT.

With respect to this clone: A far larger clone is off by one base, so a read error is likely. Other DNA sequences in this sample translate to the same CDR3. V and J are TRDV2 and TRDJ1, with D possibly being TRDD3 (5 bases). The length of the CDR3 is 16 residues. V was clipped by 0 bases and J by 2 bases, with 15 bases between them. From germline, CDR1 is GEAIGNYY and CDR2 EKD. The CDR3 sequence: CACDTVGSPGTDKLIF. CDR3 sequence (DNA): TGTGCCTGTGACACCGTGGGATCCCCGGGGACCGATAAACTCATCTTT.

On this clone: This may come from a read error, since a much larger clone is one base off. This sequence joins TRDV2 and TRDJ1, with TRDD3 matching over 13 bases. In germline, CDR1 is GEAIGNYY, CDR2 EKD. The CDR3 sequence is 20 residues long. V gave up 5 bases and J gave up 0 bases; unmatched junction bases: 17. The CDR3 nucleotides are TGTGCCTGTGGCACACTTTTACTGGGGGATACGCGAGGGAACACCGATAAACTCATCTTT. Its protein is CACGTLLLGDTRGNTDKLIF.

This clone was seen only a few times. TCRdb's protein, taken from a much larger clone, differs from this DNA's translation at residue 7, likely owing to a read error; the protein displayed comes from the DNA. The J gene is TRDJ1, the V gene TRDV2; TRDD3 matches 10 bases. Germline V gene data show CDR1 as GEAIGNYY and CDR2 as EKD. With V trimmed by 0 bases and J by 2 bases, 11 bases remained unmatched. The CDR3 is made up of 18 amino acids. CDR3 bases: TGTGCCTGTGACACCCTGATAGTGGGGGATACAGGGACCGATAAACTCATCTTT. Translated: CACDTLIVGDTGTDKLIF.

This clone was seen only a few times. This likely reflects a read error, since a far larger clone is one base away. The sample contains more than one DNA sequence encoding this CDR3. CDR3 sequence reads: CACDFITPGGYSGTDKLIF. Here the CDR3 DNA reads TGTGCCTGTGACTTTATCACCCCTGGGGGATACTCTGGCACTGATAAACTCATCTTT. V usage is TRDV2 and J usage is TRDJ1; 11 bases are shared with TRDD3. The V segment lost 3 bases and the J segment 5 bases; nucleotides outside the gene matches: 19. From germline, CDR1 is GEAIGNYY and CDR2 EKD. The length of the CDR3 is 19 residues.

This clone came up a few times. A read error likely explains why the TCRdb protein, taken from a much larger clone, differs from this DNA's translation at residue 4; the protein shown is translated from the DNA. The chain couples TRDV2 to TRDJ1; TRDD3 aligns across 7 bases. CDR1 and CDR2 from the germline V gene are GEAIGNYY and EKD. This CDR3 spans 15 amino acids. V dropped 5 bases and J dropped 5; count of bases not matched to a gene: 13. The DNA of the CDR3 is TGTGCCTGTGGCATGTGGGGGACAGAAAGGGATAAACTCATCTTT. As protein: CACGMWGTERDKLIF.

By frequency in the sample, this clone is medium-sized. Other DNA sequences within the sample encode an identical CDR3. J is TRDJ1 and V is TRDV2; D possibly corresponds to TRDD3 (5 bases). The CDR3 sequence is 14 residues long. Germline V gives CDR1 GEAIGNYY, CDR2 EKD. V was pared by 1 base and J by 5 bases, with 13 bases between. The DNA of the CDR3 is TGTGCCTGTGACACGGTCAATACGTCGGATAAACTCATCTTT. It is translated as CACDTVNTSDKLIF.

By its share, this clone is medium-sized. The same CDR3 arises from other DNA sequences in this sample as well. The J gene is TRDJ1, the V gene TRDV2, with 11 bases aligning to TRDD3. Germline-derived CDR1 and CDR2 are GEAIGNYY and EKD. The trim removed 1 base at V and 3 bases at J, leaving 6 bases unmatched. CDR3 size: 16 residues. The CDR3 spells CACDTLGDNRADKLIF. Here the CDR3 DNA reads TGTGCCTGTGACACACTGGGGGATAATCGGGCCGATAAACTCATCTTT.

This clone was seen more than once but under ten times. TCRdb has a much larger clone's protein, which differs at residue 10 from the translation of this DNA, likely because of a read error; what is shown is the protein translated from the DNA. J is TRDJ1 and V is TRDV2; 12 positions match TRDD3. V trimming: 1 base; J trimming: 0 bases; junction bases outside the gene matches: 5. Germline V gene data show CDR1 as GEAIGNYY and CDR2 as EKD. CDR3 length: 17 residues. The CDR3 sequence: CACDTLGDTTYTDKLIF. The CDR3 DNA sequence: TGTGCCTGTGACACGCTGGGGGATACGACGTACACCGATAAACTCATCTTT.

Concerning this clone: The likely explanation is a read error, given a far larger clone one base away. Other DNA sequences in the same sample also yield this CDR3. CDR3 nucleotides: TGTGCCTGTGACACGATCGATTGGGGGATACGTCGAAACACCGATAAACTCATCTTT. This gives the protein CACDTIDWGIRRNTDKLIF. The chain links TRDV2 to TRDJ1, with 11 bases lining up with TRDD3. Germline CDR1 GEAIGNYY, CDR2 EKD. This CDR3 is built from 19 residues. Trimming removed 1 base from V and 0 bases from J; junction bases left unmatched: 12.

Worth noting for this clone: The protein that TCRdb holds for this DNA derives from a much larger clone and differs from the translated DNA at residue 3, which likely indicates a read error; the protein shown here is translated from the DNA. The chain uses TRDV1 and TRDJ1; 10 nucleotides agree with TRDD3. The germline V gene encodes CDR1 TSWWSYY and CDR2 QGS. The CDR3 extends over 22 amino acids. CDR3 sequence reads: CAPGIPFLTMHLYWGIPDKLIF. Written as DNA, the CDR3 is TGTGCTCCTGGGATACCCTTCCTAACAATGCACCTGTACTGGGGGATCCCCGATAAACTCATCTTT.

The table lists this clone with many counts. This chain links TRDV2 with TRDJ3, with D maybe TRDD3 (6 bases). The germline V gene has CDR1 GEAIGNYY and CDR2 EKD. Trimming removed 2 bases from V and 0 bases from J, with 10 bases in between. CDR3 length equals 17 residues. For the CDR3, the DNA is TGTGCCTGTGACAGTACTGGGAGCTCCTGGGACACCCGACAGATGTTTTTC. This translates into CACDSTGSSWDTRQMFF.

This clone was counted only a few times. This likely reflects a read error, since a far larger clone is one base away. The identical CDR3 is also encoded by other nucleotide sequences in the sample. This sequence joins TRDV2 and TRDJ2; TRDD3 is a possible D gene (6 bases). CDR1 is GEAIGNYY and CDR2 is EKD in the germline V gene. Trimming pared 3 bases from V and 0 bases from J, leaving 10 bases between. This CDR3 region has 15 residues. The CDR3 coding sequence is TGTGCCTGTGACCTACTGGGCTCTTTGACAGCACAACTCTTCTTT. Translating it yields CACDLLGSLTAQLFF.

Sample share makes this clone medium-sized. The chain is built from TRDV2 and TRDJ1; unclear D gene. Looked up from germline, CDR1 is GEAIGNYY and CDR2 is EKD. With 2 bases removed from V and 0 bases from J, the gap between germline ends came to 9 bases. This CDR3 has 14 amino acids. The CDR3 nucleotides are TGTGCCTGTGACAAGTTACTGTACACCGATAAACTCATCTTT. Its translation is CACDKLLYTDKLIF.

The J gene is TRDJ1, the V gene TRDV2; 13 bases are shared with TRDD3. The CDR3 length is 17 residues. V was clipped by 3 bases and J by 3 bases; unmatched bases: 9. Germline V gene data show CDR1 as GEAIGNYY and CDR2 as EKD. CDR3 region: CACDLITGGYEADKLIF. The CDR3, as DNA: TGTGCCTGTGACCTAATTACTGGGGGATACGAAGCCGATAAACTCATCTTT.